This TCR beta chain was sequenced during a study of long-term antiretroviral therapy in people with HIV. Study outcomes and limitations: Blood collection from about 2004 to 2017 possibly occurred under older ART regimens. Relative to transplant donor controls, diversity remained lower despite increasing after ART. The range of CDR3 lengths in HIV repertoires proved narrower than that found in controls. Adherence to ART, viral resistance and therapy changes lacked any data.

Version v3.0 of the immunoSEQ assay ran at survey level. Repertoires were generated with immunoSEQ multiplex PCR, while TCRdb's copy carries only in-frame clones and drops some. The sample yields about 18,000 clones, roughly nine tenths seen once. Germline V gene lookup returns CDR1 SGHAT and CDR2 FQNNGV. The CDR3 runs to 15 residues. V gave up 3 bases and J gave up 5 bases; unmatched junction bases: 2. As concerns this clone: Its target is unknown.

This clonotype was obtained from a man aged 45-65 years with HIV. This sample comprised unsorted PBMCs, obtained 3 years after starting antiretroviral therapy. The chain couples TRBV11-2 to TRBJ1-6; 9 positions match TRBD1. The CDR3 sequence: CASSLGQGDNSPLHF. As DNA, the CDR3 is TGTGCCAGCAGCTTGGGACAGGGCGATAATTCACCCCTCCACTTT. Filled out from reference TRBV11-2 and TRBJ1-6, the complete variable domain reads EAGVAQSPRYKIIEKRQSVAFWCNPISGHATLYWYQQILGQGPKLLIQFQNNGVVDDSQLPKDRFSAERLKGVDSTLKIQPAKLEDSAVYLCASSLGQGDNSPLHFGNGTRLTVT.